Detailed here is one TCR beta chain. Per the authors' pipeline: It was from reference gene primer amplification that nucleated cell counts were estimated. This table comes from immunoSEQ multiplex PCR, and its TCRdb copy is limited to in-frame clones, with some not included. That table supplies the V and J calls and clone size; D and trimming were determined from the DNA. Seen here are 200,000 to 250,000 clones, around 83% observed once, and the top ten hold 1.9%. This sample was included in a study of blood T cell repertoires in COVID-19. Looking at the study overall: Researchers got acute and convalescent COVID-19 samples from the United States, Italy and Spain. In each case, the material was cDNA or gDNA derived from T cells, B-cell-depleted T cells, or PBMCs.

The sample taken for sequencing was peripheral blood. The clonotype comes from a man younger than 40 who had recovered from COVID-19.

The CDR3 nucleotides read TGCAGTGCTTCGAGTCCTTATGGCTACACCTTC. It encodes CSASSPYGYTF. The chain carries TRBV20-1 and TRBJ1-2; unclear D gene. V was trimmed by 5 bases and J by 5 bases, leaving 9 bases between them. The CDR3 covers 11 residues. Germline loops: CDR1 DFQATT, CDR2 SNEGSKA (reference sequence).